This T cell receptor (beta chain) was documented in a study of PD-L1 blockade in urothelial cancer. Study as a whole: It was at some point between 2014 and 2016 that patients started atezolizumab at 1,200 mg intravenously every 3 weeks. Of prior chemotherapy regimens, patients had received between 0 and 3.

Between the trimmed V and J ends, which lost 4 bases and 4 bases, there was a span of 10 bases. Germline values: CDR1 PRHDT, CDR2 FYEKMQ (reference sequence). The CDR3 contains 13 residues. Method: immunoSEQ multiplex PCR; TCRdb's copy keeps in-frame clones and lacks some. The sample holds tens of thousands of clones, 84% seen once. The sequence derives from a man aged 35 to 55 with urothelial cancer. The gene calls are TRBV13 and TRBJ1-2, with no clear D. Specimen: PBMCs, collected around atezolizumab (anti-PD-L1) treatment. The CDR3 DNA reads as TGTGCCAGCAGCTCGGTCCTAGTCTATGGCTACACCTTC. Translating it yields CASSSVLVYGYTF.